This T cell receptor (beta chain) stems from a study of T cells after yellow fever vaccination. In making TCR cDNA, 5'RACE template switching added a universal primer site and UMIs to it. TCRdb recomputed calls from the 5' RACE reads with MiXCR, one row per CDR3 protein. This table holds fewer than 450,000 distinct CDR3 sequences, under 14% found once. Study observations and caveats: In post-booster samples, most primary-vaccination clones reappeared (under 98% CD4, 70% to 90% CD8).

This clonotype was counted only a few times. Its antigen remains unknown. The CDR3 runs 14 residues. V was cut by 1 base and J by 7 bases, with 11 bases left in between. CDR1 and CDR2 from the germline V gene are SNHLY and FYNNEI. This chain connects TRBV2 to TRBJ1-5, with D tentatively TRBD1 (5 bases). This specimen consisted of PBMCs, obtained on the day of the first yellow fever vaccination. The clonotype comes from a man in his late teens or twenties who received the YFV17D yellow fever vaccine. This chain's CDR3 is CASSEDRRSQPQHF. CDR3 nucleotide sequence: TGTGCCAGCAGTGAAGACAGGCGGTCCCAGCCCCAGCATTTT.